This entry features one T cell receptor (beta chain) sequence. The data belong to a study of identical twins. TCRdb re-called the 5' RACE reads through MiXCR, storing one row per CDR3 protein. Of 510,000 or so distinct CDR3 sequences in the sample, approximately 16% were seen once. The CDR3 contains 13 residues. The V gene end was trimmed by 2 bases and the J gene end by 7 bases; junction bases not matched to a gene: 4. The germline gives CDR1 MRHNA, CDR2 SNTAGT. These data were also filed under a second study, of yellow fever vaccine responses in identical twins.

The clonotype was recovered from a woman between 18 and 30 years old in good health. The chain has TRBV6-4 and TRBJ1-2; 7 positions agree with TRBD1. Sample: CD4+ T cells sorted from blood. The chain's CDR3 is CASSDRGQIGYTF. In nucleotides, the CDR3 is TGTGCCAGCAGTGACAGGGGGCAAATTGGCTACACCTTC.